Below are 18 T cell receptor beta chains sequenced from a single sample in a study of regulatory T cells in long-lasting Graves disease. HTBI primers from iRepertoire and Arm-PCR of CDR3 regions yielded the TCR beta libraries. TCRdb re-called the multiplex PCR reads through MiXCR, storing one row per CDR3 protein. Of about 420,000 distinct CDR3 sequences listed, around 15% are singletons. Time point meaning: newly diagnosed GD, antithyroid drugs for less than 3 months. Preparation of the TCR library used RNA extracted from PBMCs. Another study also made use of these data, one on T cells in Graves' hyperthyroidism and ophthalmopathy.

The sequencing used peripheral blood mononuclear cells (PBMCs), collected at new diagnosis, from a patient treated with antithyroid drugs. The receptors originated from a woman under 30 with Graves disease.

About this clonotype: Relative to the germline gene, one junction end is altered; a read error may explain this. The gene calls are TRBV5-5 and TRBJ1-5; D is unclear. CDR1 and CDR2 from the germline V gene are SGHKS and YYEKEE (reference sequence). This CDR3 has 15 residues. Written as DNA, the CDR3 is TGCGCCAGTGCCAGAGGGCCCGCGGAAGGGAAGCCCCAGCATTTT. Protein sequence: CASARGPAEGKPQHF. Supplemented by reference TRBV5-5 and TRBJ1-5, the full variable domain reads DAGVTQSPTHLIKTRGQQVTLRCSPISGHKSVSWYQQVLGQGPQFIFQYYEKEERGRGNFPDRFSARQFPNYSSELNVNALLLGDSALYLCASARGPAEGKPQHFGDGTRLSIL.

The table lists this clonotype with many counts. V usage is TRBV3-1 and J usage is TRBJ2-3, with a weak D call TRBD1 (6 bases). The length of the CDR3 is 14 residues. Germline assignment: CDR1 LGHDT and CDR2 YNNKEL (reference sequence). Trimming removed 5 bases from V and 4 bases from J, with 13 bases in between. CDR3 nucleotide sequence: TGTGCCAGCAGCAGAATGCCAGGGGCAGATACGCAGTATTTT. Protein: CASSRMPGADTQYF.

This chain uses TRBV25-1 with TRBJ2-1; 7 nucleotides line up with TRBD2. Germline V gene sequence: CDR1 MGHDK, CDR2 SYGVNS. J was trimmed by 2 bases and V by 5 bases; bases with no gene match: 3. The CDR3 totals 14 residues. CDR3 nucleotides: TGTGCCAGCAGTCCGGGACTAACCTACAATGAGCAGTTCTTC. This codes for CASSPGLTYNEQFF. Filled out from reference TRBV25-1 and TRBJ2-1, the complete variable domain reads EADIYQTPRYLVIGTGKKITLECSQTMGHDKMYWYQQDPGMELHLIHYSYGVNSTEKGDLSSESTVSRIRTEHFPLTLESARPSHTSQYLCASSPGLTYNEQFFGPGTRLTVL.

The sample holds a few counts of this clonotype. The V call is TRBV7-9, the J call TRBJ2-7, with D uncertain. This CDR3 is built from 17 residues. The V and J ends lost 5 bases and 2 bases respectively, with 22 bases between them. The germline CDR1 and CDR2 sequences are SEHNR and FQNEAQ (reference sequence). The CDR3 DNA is TGTGCCAGCAGCCCGTTTCCGGGCAGCTCTACGGCCTACGAGCAGTACTTC. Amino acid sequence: CASSPFPGSSTAYEQYF.

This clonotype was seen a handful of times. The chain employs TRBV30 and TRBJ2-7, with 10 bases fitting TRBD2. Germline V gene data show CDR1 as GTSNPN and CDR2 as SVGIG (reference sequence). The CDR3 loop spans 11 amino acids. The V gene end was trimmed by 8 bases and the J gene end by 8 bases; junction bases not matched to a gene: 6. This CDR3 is CALAGASKQYF. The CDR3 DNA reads TGTGCCCTAGCGGGAGCCTCGAAGCAGTACTTC.

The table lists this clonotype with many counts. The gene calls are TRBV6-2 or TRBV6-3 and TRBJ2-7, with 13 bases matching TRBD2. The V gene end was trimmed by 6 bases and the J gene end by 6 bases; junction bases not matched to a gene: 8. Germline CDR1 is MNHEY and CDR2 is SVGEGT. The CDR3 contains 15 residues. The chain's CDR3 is CASRPPRTSGSEQYF. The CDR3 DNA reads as TGTGCCAGCAGACCGCCCCGGACTAGCGGGAGCGAGCAGTACTTC.

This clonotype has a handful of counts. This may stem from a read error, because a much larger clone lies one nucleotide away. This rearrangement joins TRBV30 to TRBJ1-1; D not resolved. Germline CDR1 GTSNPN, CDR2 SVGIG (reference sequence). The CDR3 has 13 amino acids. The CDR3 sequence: CAWMRAVNTGAFF. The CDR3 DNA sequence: TGTGCCTGGATGAGGGCGGTGAACACTGGAGCTTTCTTT.

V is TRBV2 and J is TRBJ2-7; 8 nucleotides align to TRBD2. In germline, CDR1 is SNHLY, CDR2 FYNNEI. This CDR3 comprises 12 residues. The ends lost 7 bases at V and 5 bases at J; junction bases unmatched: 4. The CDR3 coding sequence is TGTGCCAGCAATGGACTAGCCCACGAGCAGTACTTC. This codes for CASNGLAHEQYF. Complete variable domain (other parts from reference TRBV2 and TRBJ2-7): EPEVTQTPSHQVTQMGQEVILRCVPISNHLYFYWYRQILGQKVEFLVSFYNNEISEKSEIFDDQFSVERPDGSNFTLKIRSTKLEDSAMYFCASNGLAHEQYFGPGTRLTVT.

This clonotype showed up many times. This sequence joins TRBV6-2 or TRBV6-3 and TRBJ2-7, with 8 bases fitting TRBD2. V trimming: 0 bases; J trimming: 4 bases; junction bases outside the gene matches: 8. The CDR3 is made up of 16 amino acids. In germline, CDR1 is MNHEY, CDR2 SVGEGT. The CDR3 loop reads CASSYSKSGSGYEQYF. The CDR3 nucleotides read TGTGCCAGCAGTTACTCGAAAAGCGGGAGTGGATACGAGCAGTACTTC.

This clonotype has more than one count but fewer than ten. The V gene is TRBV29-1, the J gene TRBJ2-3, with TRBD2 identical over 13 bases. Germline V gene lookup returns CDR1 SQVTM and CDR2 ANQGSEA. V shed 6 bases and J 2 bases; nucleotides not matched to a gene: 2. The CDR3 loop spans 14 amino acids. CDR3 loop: CSVGTSGNTDTQYF. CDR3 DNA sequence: TGCAGCGTCGGGACTAGCGGGAACACAGATACGCAGTATTTT.

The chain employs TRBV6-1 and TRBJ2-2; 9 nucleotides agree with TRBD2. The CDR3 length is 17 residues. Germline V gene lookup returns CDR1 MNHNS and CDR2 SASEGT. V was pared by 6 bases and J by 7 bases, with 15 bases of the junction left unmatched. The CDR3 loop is CASRAATGLASIGELFF. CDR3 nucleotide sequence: TGTGCCAGCAGAGCCGCCACTGGACTAGCGTCTATCGGGGAGCTGTTTTTT.

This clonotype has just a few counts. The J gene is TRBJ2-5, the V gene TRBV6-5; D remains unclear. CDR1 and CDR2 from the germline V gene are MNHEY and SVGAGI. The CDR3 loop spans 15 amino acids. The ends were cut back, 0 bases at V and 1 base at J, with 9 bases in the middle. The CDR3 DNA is TGTGCCAGCAGTTACTCGCTCGCTATCCAAGAGACCCAGTACTTC. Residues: CASSYSLAIQETQYF.

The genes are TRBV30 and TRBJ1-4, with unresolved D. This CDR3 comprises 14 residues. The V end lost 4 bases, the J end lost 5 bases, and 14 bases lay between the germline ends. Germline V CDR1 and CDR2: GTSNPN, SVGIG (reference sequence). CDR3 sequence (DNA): TGTGCCTGGACCCGGGGTTTGGGGAATGAAAAACTGTTTTTT. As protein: CAWTRGLGNEKLFF.

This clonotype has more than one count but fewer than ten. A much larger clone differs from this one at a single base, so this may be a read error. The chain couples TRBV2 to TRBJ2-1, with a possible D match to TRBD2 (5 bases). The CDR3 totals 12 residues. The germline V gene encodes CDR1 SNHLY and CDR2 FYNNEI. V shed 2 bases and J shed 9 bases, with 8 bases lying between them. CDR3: CASSERGCEQFF. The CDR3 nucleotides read TGTGCCAGCAGTGAACGGGGATGTGAGCAGTTCTTC.

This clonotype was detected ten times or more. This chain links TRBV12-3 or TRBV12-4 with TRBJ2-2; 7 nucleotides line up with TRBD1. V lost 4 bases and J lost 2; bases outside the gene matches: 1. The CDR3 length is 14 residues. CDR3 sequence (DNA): TGTGCCAGCAGTTGGGACAGAAACACCGGGGAGCTGTTTTTT. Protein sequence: CASSWDRNTGELFF.

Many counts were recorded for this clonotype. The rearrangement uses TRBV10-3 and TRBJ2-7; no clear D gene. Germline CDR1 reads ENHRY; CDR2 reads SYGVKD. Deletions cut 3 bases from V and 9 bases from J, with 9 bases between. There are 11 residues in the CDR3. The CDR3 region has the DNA TGTGCCATCAGTGACGCCTTAGGGCAGTACTTC. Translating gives CAISDALGQYF.

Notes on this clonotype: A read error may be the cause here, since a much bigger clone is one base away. This CDR3 is CSARPGLTHNEQFF. CDR3 DNA sequence: TGCAGTGCTAGACCGGGACTTACTCACAATGAGCAGTTCTTC. The rearrangement joins TRBV20-1 to TRBJ2-1, with D perhaps matching TRBD2 (6 bases). The CDR3 contains 14 residues. Per the germline V gene, CDR1 is DFQATT and CDR2 is SNEGSKA (reference sequence). The ends were cut back, 2 bases at V and 5 bases at J, with 13 bases in the middle.

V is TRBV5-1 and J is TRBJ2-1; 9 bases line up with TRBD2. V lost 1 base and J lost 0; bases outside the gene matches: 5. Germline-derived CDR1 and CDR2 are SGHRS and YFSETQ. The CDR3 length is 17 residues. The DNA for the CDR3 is TGCGCCAGCAGCTTGAGGCTAGCGGGAATCTCCTACAATGAGCAGTTCTTC. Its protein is CASSLRLAGISYNEQFF.